Each of the 18 T cell receptor beta chains below was sequenced from the same sample in a study of T cell changes during pregnancy in multiple sclerosis. TCRdb's copy holds only in-frame clones and misses some; the assay was immunoSEQ multiplex PCR. The sample comprises about 21,000 clones, approximately 90% of which are singletons, and roughly 20% rests with the top ten. This material consisted of CD8+ T cells from peripheral blood mononuclear cells, taken after pregnancy. These receptors were collected from a female donor in good health, enrolled as a control in a pregnancy study.

DNA of the CDR3: TGTGCCAGCGCGGGGCACTCCTACGAGCAGTACTTC. Its translation is CASAGHSYEQYF. This chain uses TRBV27 with TRBJ2-7, with a possible D match to TRBD2 (6 bases). The CDR3 sequence is 12 residues long. V lost 8 bases and J lost 0, with 8 bases in between. Germline V gene lookup returns CDR1 MNHEY and CDR2 SMNVEV (reference sequence).

The chain uses TRBV5-6 and TRBJ2-7, with D unclear. V lost 0 bases, J lost 4 bases, and 11 bases lay in between. This CDR3 comprises 14 residues. The germline gives CDR1 SGHDT, CDR2 YYEEEE. In nucleotides, the CDR3 is TGTGCCAGCAGCTTGGAGACTTTTCCTTACGAGCAGTACTTC. This sequence encodes CASSLETFPYEQYF.

As DNA, the CDR3 is TGTGCCAGCAGTCCCTCCGGGACTAGCGGGGGACATGCGCAGTTCTTC. Its protein product is CASSPSGTSGGHAQFF. The chain couples TRBV6-4 to TRBJ2-1; 14 nucleotides agree with TRBD2. The V and J ends lost 5 bases and 12 bases, in that order; junction bases with no gene match: 12. Looked up from germline, CDR1 is MRHNA and CDR2 is SNTAGT. The CDR3 has 16 amino acids.

This clone has a single count. This sequence joins TRBV7-6 and TRBJ1-1; maybe TRBD1 (6 bases). CDR1 is SGHVS, CDR2 FNYEAQ, per germline. V gave up 3 bases and J gave up 1 base, with 21 bases separating them. The CDR3 consists of 18 residues. In DNA, the CDR3 is TGTGCCAGCAGCTTGTTTGCCGTTAGAGGGACACCGAACACTGAAGCTTTCTTT. This sequence encodes CASSLFAVRGTPNTEAFF.

V usage is TRBV4-3 and J usage is TRBJ2-1, with 11 bases aligning to TRBD2. Germline CDR1 reads LGHNA; CDR2 reads YSLEER. The junction had 7 bases not matched to a gene; V was cut back by 0 bases and J by 0 bases. The CDR3 extends over 19 amino acids. This CDR3 is CASSQDETSGTGSYNEQFF. The CDR3 DNA follows: TGCGCCAGCAGCCAAGATGAGACTAGCGGGACCGGCTCCTACAATGAGCAGTTCTTC.

The chain has TRBV11-2 and TRBJ1-1, with TRBD1 matching 8 bases. Germline CDR1 reads SGHAT; CDR2 reads FQNNGV. CDR3 size: 14 residues. Losses at the gene ends were 5 bases for V and 4 bases for J; bases not matched to a gene: 6. The CDR3 spells CASSPITGGTEAFF. DNA for the CDR3: TGTGCCAGCAGCCCCATCACAGGGGGCACTGAAGCTTTCTTT.

The chain recombines TRBV19 with TRBJ1-1, with D possibly being TRBD1 (6 bases). Germline V CDR1 and CDR2: LNHDA, SQIVND (reference sequence). The V and J ends lost 6 bases and 5 bases respectively, with 16 bases between them. This CDR3 is 14 amino acids long. Here the CDR3 DNA reads TGTGCCAGTAGCATCAAGGGGGTGGGGACTGAAGCTTTCTTT. The encoded protein is CASSIKGVGTEAFF.

This rearrangement joins TRBV10-3 to TRBJ2-1, with D perhaps matching TRBD2 (6 bases). This CDR3 has 15 amino acids. Germline CDR1 reads ENHRY; CDR2 reads SYGVKD. V lost 8 bases, J lost 5 bases, and 19 bases lay in between. CDR3 in amino acids: CAILTSRVGHNEQFF. In nucleotides, the CDR3 is TGTGCCATCTTGACTAGTAGGGTGGGCCACAATGAGCAGTTCTTC.

The rearrangement uses TRBV27 and TRBJ1-1, with D hard to call. CDR1 MNHEY and CDR2 SMNVEV come from the germline V gene (reference sequence). CDR3 length: 12 amino acids. Trimming pared 4 bases from V and 4 bases from J, leaving 7 bases between. The CDR3 sequence: CASSSRGTEAFF. The CDR3 DNA reads TGTGCCAGCAGTTCACGAGGCACTGAAGCTTTCTTT.

This clone is termed medium-sized. This chain links TRBV27 with TRBJ2-7; a possible D gene is TRBD1 (5 bases). The CDR3 is 12 amino acids. With 8 bases removed from V and 0 bases from J, the gap between germline ends came to 8 bases. Germline CDR1 and CDR2: MNHEY and SMNVEV (reference sequence). The CDR3 here is CASQGSSYEQYF. In DNA, the CDR3 is TGTGCCAGCCAGGGTTCCTCCTACGAGCAGTACTTC.

The chain employs TRBV29-1 and TRBJ2-2; TRBD1 agrees at 8 bases. In germline, CDR1 is SQVTM, CDR2 ANQGSEA. There are 12 residues in the CDR3. The V segment lost 7 bases and the J segment 7 bases; nucleotides outside the gene matches: 5. The CDR3 DNA is TGCAGCGCCGACAGGGGTAGCGGGGAGCTGTTTTTT. Amino acid sequence: CSADRGSGELFF.

There are a few counts of this clone. This chain links TRBV27 with TRBJ1-1, with D perhaps TRBD1 (5 bases). V shed 3 bases and J shed 8 bases, with 7 bases lying between them. CDR3 length: 11 residues. Germline values: CDR1 MNHEY, CDR2 SMNVEV (reference sequence). CDR3 amino acids: CASSLGGEAFF. CDR3 nucleotides: TGTGCCAGCAGTTTGGGGGGGGAAGCTTTCTTT.

The V call is TRBV7-9, the J call TRBJ1-2; D may be TRBD1 (6 bases). The CDR3 totals 15 residues. Trimming removed 6 bases from V and 5 bases from J, with 19 bases in between. CDR1 is SEHNR, CDR2 FQNEAQ, per germline (reference sequence). DNA for the CDR3: TGTGCCAGCAGTAAACCGACAGGCTCGGCGTATGGCTACACCTTC. Translating gives CASSKPTGSAYGYTF.

V is TRBV9 and J is TRBJ1-4; D is perhaps TRBD1 (5 bases). Germline V CDR1 and CDR2: SGDLS, YYNGEE. CDR3 length: 12 residues. The V end lost 3 bases, the J end lost 8 bases, and 8 bases lay between the germline ends. CDR3 coding DNA: TGTGCCAGCAGCGCTCCAGGGGAAAAACTGTTTTTT. Translated, it gives CASSAPGEKLFF.

The chain links TRBV4-3 to TRBJ1-2; D remains ambiguous. The CDR3 has 13 amino acids. V lost 0 bases to trimming and J lost 2 bases, with 4 bases between them. The germline gives CDR1 LGHNA, CDR2 YSLEER. The DNA for the CDR3 is TGCGCCAGCAGCCAAGACTCCAACTATGGCTACACCTTC. Amino acid sequence: CASSQDSNYGYTF.

The chain employs TRBV4-1 and TRBJ2-5, with 10 positions matching TRBD2. TRBJ2-7 matches the DNA end more closely, so the J call is doubtful. The CDR3 runs to 18 residues. Per the germline V gene, CDR1 is MGHRA and CDR2 is YSYEKL. CDR3 sequence: CASSQDPPGLANSYEQYF. The CDR3 DNA sequence: TGCGCCAGCAGCCAGGACCCACCGGGACTAGCGAATTCCTACGAGCAGTACTTC.

This rearrangement joins TRBV27 to TRBJ2-3, with 11 bases identical to TRBD1. The germline CDR1 and CDR2 sequences are MNHEY and SMNVEV (reference sequence). The CDR3 is made up of 16 amino acids. V shed 6 bases, J shed 1 base, and the junction held 6 bases outside the gene matches. The CDR3 region is CASSLGTGGGTDTQYF. The CDR3 DNA follows: TGTGCCAGCAGCCTAGGGACAGGGGGAGGCACAGATACGCAGTATTTT.

CDR3 sequence: CSGSSGGADHGELFF. In DNA form, the CDR3 reads TGCAGCGGATCTAGCGGGGGGGCCGATCACGGGGAGCTGTTTTTT. This chain connects TRBV29-1 to TRBJ2-2; 12 bases are a match to TRBD2. With 7 bases clipped from V and 7 bases from J, the junction kept 10 bases outside the gene matches. CDR1 is SQVTM, CDR2 ANQGSEA, per germline. The CDR3 runs to 15 residues.